This record looks at one T cell receptor (beta chain) sequence and its context. Its recognized antigen is unknown. No base quality values were provided; no much bigger clone lies one nucleotide off. Participants in the prospective study were enrolled through a virtual design, were aged 18 to 89 years, and lived in 24 United States geographic areas. To assign participants to cohorts, the prospective study relied on clinical history that participants themselves reported in a screening survey and a study questionnaire. Each participant in the prospective study had whole blood, serum and a nasopharyngeal or oropharyngeal swab collected by mobile phlebotomists. Participants in the prospective study had the option to provide additional blood draws and questionnaires over a roughly 2-month period. Prospective study blood samples were shipped either frozen or at room temperature before DNA extraction. The data originate from a study of blood T cell repertoires in COVID-19 (dated by TCRdb to 2020 to 2021). For context, the study as a whole: The collaborator samples originated in the United States, Italy and Spain and spanned the acute and convalescent phases of COVID-19. The repertoires were released in a freely available public database meant as a resource for research on the immune response to SARS-CoV-2. Where HLA class I and class II types were available, the types were taken from metadata supplied by the sample provider, not from assay-based typing. The samples were drawn from the first 160 participants of the ongoing ImmuneRACE study and from 1,254 subjects provided by 6 global collaborators. The sample metadata nearly always contained a de-identified subject ID, COVID-19 status, age in years and sex. Deeply sampled blood TCRbeta repertoires from subjects exposed to, actively infected with, or recovered from COVID-19 were included in the dataset. The prospective study material was composed of cDNA or gDNA derived from T cells, B-cell-depleted T cells, or PBMCs. Study-level results and caveats: Clinical and demographic metadata were provided uncurated, with the amount varying by source and participant.

TCRbeta CDR3 regions were amplified from genomic DNA using the immunoSEQ Assay, a bias-controlled multiplex PCR. As for how the authors treated the data: Within the assay, amplification of reference gene primers was used to estimate how many nucleated cells each sample contained. To quantify the absolute abundance of each unique TCRbeta CDR3 rearrangement, sequence reads were collapsed and filtered. Productive Simpson clonality was computed per sample as the square root of Simpson's diversity index over productive rearrangements. The table comes from immuneACCESS by way of TCRdb, which keeps in-frame sequences with V and J called. Part of the clones is missing from these tables; in studies checked, under half for an unresolved V gene and the rest for unknown reasons. V and J calls and clone size follow that table, whereas D and trimming were derived from the DNA. In all, the sample holds 260,000 or so clones, and about 87% of those were seen once. The ten most abundant clones make up 2.5% to 3% of the sample.

The clonotype originates from a woman in her twenties or thirties with acute COVID-19. Sequencing input: PBMCs or T cells enriched from blood (not recorded which).

The nucleotides are TGTGCCAGCAGTGAAGCGCTTCGCGTTGAGCCCCAGTACTTC. Protein translation: CASSEALRVEPQYF. The chain was built from TRBV2 and TRBJ2-5, with no confidently assigned D gene. CDR1 and CDR2 were assigned from the germline V gene as SNHLY and FYNNEI. V loses 0 bases of germline sequence and J loses 9 bases, and the interval between the two ends is 14 bases. The CDR3 goes from the cysteine to the phenylalanine over 14 residues. The retained sequence is limited to the CDR3, 42 bases, with the frame set at the first base.